This TCR beta chain was sequenced in a study of response to subunit inactivated influenza vaccine. Study observations and caveats: The authors put forward the suggestion that each seasonal influenza vaccination may bring in only a limited number of new T cells.

At least ten counts were recorded for this clonotype. Its antigen is still unknown. MiXCR, applied by TCRdb to the RT-PCR reads, yields one record per CDR3 protein. The top ten clones hold roughly 11% of a sample with roughly 170,000 distinct CDR3 sequences, approximately 8.7% of them seen once. The CDR3 is made up of 15 amino acids. Germline lookup yields CDR1 SGHTA and CDR2 FQGNSA. Trimming left V 2 bases short and J 1 base short, with 12 bases between. The V and J genes are TRBV7-2 and TRBJ2-7; weak D call: TRBD1 (6 bases). The sequence was obtained from a man in his forties or fifties who received an inactivated influenza vaccine. The sequenced sample was non-naive T cells sorted from PBMCs, obtained on the day of vaccination. Written as DNA, the CDR3 is TGTGCCAGCAGCTTAATGTTAGGGGGATCCTACGAGCAGTACTTC. Residues: CASSLMLGGSYEQYF.